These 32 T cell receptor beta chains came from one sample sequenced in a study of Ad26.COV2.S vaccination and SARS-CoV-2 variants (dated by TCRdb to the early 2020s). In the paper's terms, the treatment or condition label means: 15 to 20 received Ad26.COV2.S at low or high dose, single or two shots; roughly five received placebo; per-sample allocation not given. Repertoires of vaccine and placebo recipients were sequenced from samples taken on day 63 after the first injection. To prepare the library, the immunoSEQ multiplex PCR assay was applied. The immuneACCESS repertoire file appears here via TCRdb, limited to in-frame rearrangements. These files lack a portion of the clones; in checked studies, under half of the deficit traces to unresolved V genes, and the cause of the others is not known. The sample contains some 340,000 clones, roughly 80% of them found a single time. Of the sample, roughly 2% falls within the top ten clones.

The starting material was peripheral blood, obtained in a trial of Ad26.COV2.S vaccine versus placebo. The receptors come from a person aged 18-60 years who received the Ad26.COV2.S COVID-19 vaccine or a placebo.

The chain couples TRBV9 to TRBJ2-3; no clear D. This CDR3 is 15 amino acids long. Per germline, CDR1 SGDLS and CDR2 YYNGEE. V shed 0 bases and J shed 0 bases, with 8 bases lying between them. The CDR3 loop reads CASSVAPGSTDTQYF. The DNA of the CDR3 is TGTGCCAGCAGCGTAGCCCCTGGTAGCACAGATACGCAGTATTTT.

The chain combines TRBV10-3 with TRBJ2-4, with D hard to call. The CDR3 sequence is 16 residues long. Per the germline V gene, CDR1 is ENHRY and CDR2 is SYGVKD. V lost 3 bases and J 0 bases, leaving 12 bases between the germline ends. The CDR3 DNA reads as TGTGCCATCAGTGAATCCCCTGCGACAGCCAAAAACATTCAGTACTTC. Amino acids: CAISESPATAKNIQYF.

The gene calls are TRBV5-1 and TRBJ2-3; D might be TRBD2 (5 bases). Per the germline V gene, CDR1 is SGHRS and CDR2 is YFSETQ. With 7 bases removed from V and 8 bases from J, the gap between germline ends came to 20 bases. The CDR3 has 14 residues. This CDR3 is CASSPAGSEGTQYF. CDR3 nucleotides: TGCGCCAGCTCCCCTGCAGGTAGCGAAGGTACGCAGTATTTT. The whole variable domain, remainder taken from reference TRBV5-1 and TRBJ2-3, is KAGVTQTPRYLIKTRGQQVTLSCSPISGHRSVSWYQQTPGQGLQFLFEYFSETQRNKGNFPGRFSGRQFSNSRSEMNVSTLELGDSALYLCASSPAGSEGTQYFGPGTRLTVL.

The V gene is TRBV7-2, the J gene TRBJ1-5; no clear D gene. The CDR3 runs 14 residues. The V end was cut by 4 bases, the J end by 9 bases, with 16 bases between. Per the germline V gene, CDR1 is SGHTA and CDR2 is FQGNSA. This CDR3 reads CASSSRGPGRPQHF. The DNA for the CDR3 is TGTGCCAGCAGCTCTAGAGGCCCGGGCCGGCCCCAGCATTTT.

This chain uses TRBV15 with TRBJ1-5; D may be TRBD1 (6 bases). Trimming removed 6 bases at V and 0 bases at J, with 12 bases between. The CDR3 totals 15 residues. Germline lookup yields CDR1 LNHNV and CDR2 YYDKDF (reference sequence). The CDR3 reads CATRGRGDSNQPQHF. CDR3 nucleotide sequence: TGTGCCACCAGAGGGAGGGGGGATAGCAATCAGCCCCAGCATTTT.

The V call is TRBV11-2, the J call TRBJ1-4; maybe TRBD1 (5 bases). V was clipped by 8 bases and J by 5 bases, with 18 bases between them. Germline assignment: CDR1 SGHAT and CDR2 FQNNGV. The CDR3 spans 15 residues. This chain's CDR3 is CASSLSPGSNEKLFF. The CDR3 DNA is TGTGCCAGCTCCTTGTCCCCAGGGTCCAATGAAAAACTGTTTTTT. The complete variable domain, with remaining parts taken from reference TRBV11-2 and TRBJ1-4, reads EAGVAQSPRYKIIEKRQSVAFWCNPISGHATLYWYQQILGQGPKLLIQFQNNGVVDDSQLPKDRFSAERLKGVDSTLKIQPAKLEDSAVYLCASSLSPGSNEKLFFGSGTQLSVL.

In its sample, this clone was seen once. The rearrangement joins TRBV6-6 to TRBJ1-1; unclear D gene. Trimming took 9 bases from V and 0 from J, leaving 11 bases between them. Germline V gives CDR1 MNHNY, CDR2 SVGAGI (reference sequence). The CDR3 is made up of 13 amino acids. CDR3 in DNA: TGTGCCAGTTATCAGATCATGAACACTGAAGCTTTCTTT. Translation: CASYQIMNTEAFF.

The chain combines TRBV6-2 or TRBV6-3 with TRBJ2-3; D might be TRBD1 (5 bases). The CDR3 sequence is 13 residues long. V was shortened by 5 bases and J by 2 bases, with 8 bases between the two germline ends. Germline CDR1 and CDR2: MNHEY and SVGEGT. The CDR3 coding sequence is TGTGCCAGCAGTGTAGGGGACACAGATACGCAGTATTTT. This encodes CASSVGDTDTQYF.

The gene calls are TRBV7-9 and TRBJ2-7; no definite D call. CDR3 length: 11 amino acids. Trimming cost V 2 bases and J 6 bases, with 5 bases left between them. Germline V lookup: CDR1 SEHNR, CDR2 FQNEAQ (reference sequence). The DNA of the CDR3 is TGTGCCAGCAGCTTACTCTTCGAGCAGTACTTC. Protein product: CASSLLFEQYF.

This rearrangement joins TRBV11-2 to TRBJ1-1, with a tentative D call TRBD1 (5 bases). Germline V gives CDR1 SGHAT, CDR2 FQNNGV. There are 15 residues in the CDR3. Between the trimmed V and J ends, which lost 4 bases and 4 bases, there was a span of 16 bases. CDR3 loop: CASSSRGGRSTEAFF. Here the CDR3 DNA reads TGTGCCAGCAGCTCACGTGGGGGACGTAGCACTGAAGCTTTCTTT.

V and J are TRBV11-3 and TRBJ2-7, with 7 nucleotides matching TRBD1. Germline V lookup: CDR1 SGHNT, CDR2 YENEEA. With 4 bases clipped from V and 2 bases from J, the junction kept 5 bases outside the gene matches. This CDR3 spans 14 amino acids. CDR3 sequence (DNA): TGTGCCAGCAGCTCCCAGGACAGGCCCTACGAGCAGTACTTC. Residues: CASSSQDRPYEQYF. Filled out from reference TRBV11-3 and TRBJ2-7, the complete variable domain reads EAGVVQSPRYKIIEKKQPVAFWCNPISGHNTLYWYLQNLGQGPELLIRYENEEAVDDSQLPKDRFSAERLKGVDSTLKIQPAELGDSAVYLCASSSQDRPYEQYFGPGTRLTVT.

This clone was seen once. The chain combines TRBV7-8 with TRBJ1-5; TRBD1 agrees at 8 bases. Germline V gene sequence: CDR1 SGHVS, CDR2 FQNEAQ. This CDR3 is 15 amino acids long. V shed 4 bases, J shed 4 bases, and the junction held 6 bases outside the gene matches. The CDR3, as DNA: TGTGCCAGCAGCTACCTCACAGGGGGGAATCAGCCCCAGCATTTT. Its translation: CASSYLTGGNQPQHF.

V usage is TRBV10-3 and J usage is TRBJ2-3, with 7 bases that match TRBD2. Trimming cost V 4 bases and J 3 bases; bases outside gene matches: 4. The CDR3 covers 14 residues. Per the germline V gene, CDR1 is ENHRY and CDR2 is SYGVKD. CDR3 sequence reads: CAISATGGTDTQYF. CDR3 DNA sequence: TGTGCCATCAGTGCAACCGGGGGGACAGATACGCAGTATTTT.

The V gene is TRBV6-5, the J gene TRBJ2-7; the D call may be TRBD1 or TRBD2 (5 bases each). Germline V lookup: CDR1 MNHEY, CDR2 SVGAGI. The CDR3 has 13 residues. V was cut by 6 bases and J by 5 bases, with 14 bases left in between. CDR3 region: CASSRDLINEQYF. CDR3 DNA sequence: TGTGCCAGCAGCCGGGACCTCATCAACGAGCAGTACTTC.

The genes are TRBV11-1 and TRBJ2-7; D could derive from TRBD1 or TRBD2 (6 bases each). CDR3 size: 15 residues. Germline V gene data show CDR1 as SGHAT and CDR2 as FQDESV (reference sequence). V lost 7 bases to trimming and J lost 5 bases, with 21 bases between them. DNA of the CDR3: TGTGCCAGCACCCCCTTCCCGGGGGCGTCGGACGAGCAGTACTTC. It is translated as CASTPFPGASDEQYF.

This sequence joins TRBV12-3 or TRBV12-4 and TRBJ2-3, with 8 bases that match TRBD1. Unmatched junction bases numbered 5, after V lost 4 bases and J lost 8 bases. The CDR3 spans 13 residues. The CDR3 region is CASSSQGAATQYF. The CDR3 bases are TGTGCCAGCAGTTCTCAGGGGGCCGCTACGCAGTATTTT.

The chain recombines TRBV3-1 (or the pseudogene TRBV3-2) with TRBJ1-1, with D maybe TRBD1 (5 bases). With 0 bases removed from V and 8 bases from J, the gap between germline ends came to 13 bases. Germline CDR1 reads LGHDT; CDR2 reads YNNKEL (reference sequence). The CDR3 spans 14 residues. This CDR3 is CASSQDQGRLEAFF. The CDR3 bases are TGTGCCAGCAGCCAAGACCAGGGACGCCTGGAAGCTTTCTTT.

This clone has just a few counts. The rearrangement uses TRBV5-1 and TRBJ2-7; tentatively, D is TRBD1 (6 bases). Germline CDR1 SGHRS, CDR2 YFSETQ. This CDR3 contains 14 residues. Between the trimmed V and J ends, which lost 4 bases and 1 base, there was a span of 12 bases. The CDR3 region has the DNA TGCGCCAGCAGCCCACACAGGGAATCCTACGAGCAGTACTTC. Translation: CASSPHRESYEQYF. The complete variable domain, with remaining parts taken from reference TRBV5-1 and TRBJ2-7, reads KAGVTQTPRYLIKTRGQQVTLSCSPISGHRSVSWYQQTPGQGLQFLFEYFSETQRNKGNFPGRFSGRQFSNSRSEMNVSTLELGDSALYLCASSPHRESYEQYFGPGTRLTVT.

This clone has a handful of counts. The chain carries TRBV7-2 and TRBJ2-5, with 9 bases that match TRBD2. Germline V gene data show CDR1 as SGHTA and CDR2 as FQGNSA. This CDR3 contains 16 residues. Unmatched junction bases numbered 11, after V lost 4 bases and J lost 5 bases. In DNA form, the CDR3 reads TGTGCCAGCAGCTGGCTCTCCGGGACTAGCATGGAGACCCAGTACTTC. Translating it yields CASSWLSGTSMETQYF.

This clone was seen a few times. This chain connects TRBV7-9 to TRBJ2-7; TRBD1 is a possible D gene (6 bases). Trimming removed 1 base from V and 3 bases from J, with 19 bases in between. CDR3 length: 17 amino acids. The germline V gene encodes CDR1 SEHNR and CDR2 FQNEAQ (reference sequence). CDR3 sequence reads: CASSLGDYRVGSYEQYF. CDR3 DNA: TGTGCCAGCAGCTTAGGCGATTACAGGGTTGGTAGCTACGAGCAGTACTTC.

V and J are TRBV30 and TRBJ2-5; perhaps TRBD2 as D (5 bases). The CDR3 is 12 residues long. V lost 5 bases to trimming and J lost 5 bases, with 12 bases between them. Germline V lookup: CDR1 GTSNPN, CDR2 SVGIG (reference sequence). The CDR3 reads CAWGSGRETQYF. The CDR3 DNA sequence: TGTGCCTGGGGAAGCGGTCGGGAGACCCAGTACTTC.

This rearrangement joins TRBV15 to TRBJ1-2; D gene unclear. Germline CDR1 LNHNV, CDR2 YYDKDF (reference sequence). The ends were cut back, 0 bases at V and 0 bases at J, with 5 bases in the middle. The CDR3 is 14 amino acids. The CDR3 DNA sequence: TGTGCCACCAGCAGAGATTTAGCTAACTATGGCTACACCTTC. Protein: CATSRDLANYGYTF.

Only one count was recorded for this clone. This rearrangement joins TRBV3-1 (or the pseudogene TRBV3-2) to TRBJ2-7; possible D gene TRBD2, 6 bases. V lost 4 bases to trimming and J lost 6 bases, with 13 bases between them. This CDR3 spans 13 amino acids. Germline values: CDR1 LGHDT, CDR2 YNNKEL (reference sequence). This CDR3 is CASSLVYGGEQYF. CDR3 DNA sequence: TGTGCCAGCAGCCTAGTGTACGGGGGCGAGCAGTACTTC.

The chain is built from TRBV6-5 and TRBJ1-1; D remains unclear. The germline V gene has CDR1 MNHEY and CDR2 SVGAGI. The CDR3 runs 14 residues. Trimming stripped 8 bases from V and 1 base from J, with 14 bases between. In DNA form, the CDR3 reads TGTGCCAGCTTCTTTCGGGGTTCGAACACTGAAGCTTTCTTT. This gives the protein CASFFRGSNTEAFF.

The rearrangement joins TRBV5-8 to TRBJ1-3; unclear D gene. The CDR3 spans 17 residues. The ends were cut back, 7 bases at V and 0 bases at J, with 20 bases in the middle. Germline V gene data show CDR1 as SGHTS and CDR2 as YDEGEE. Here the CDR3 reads CASSLGSLASSGNTIYF. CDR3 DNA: TGTGCCAGCTCCCTGGGAAGCTTGGCCAGCTCTGGAAACACCATATATTTT. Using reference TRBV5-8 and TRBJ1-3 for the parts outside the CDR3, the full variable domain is EAGVTQSPTHLIKTRGQQATLRCSPISGHTSVYWYQQALGLGLQFLLWYDEGEERNRGNFPPRFSGRQFPNYSSELNVNALELEDSALYLCASSLGSLASSGNTIYFGEGSWLTVV.

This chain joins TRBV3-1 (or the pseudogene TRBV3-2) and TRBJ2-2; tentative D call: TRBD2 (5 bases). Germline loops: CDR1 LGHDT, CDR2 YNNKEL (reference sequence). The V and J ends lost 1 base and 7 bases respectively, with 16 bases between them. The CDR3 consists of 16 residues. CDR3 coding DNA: TGTGCCAGCAGCCAAGGGTTAGGCCCCGCGGGCGGGGAGCTGTTTTTT. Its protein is CASSQGLGPAGGELFF.

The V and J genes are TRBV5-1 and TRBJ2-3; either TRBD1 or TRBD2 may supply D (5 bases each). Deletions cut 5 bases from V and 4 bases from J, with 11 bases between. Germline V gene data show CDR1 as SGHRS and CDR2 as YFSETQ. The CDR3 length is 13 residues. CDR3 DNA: TGCGCCAGCAGTCTCCAGGGACCAGATACGCAGTATTTT. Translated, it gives CASSLQGPDTQYF.

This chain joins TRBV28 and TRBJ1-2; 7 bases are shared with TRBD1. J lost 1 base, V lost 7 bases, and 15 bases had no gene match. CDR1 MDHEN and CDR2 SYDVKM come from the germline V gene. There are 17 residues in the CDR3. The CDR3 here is CASTFGQDHFLNYGYTF. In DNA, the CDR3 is TGTGCCAGCACCTTTGGACAGGACCACTTTCTTAACTATGGCTACACCTTC.

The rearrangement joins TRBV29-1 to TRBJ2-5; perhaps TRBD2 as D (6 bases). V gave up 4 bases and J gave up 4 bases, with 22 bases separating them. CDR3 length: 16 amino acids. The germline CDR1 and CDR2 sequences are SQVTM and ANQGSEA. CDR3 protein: CSVGPRRDPGGETQYF. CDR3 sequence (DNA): TGCAGCGTTGGACCACGGAGGGACCCCGGGGGAGAGACCCAGTACTTC.

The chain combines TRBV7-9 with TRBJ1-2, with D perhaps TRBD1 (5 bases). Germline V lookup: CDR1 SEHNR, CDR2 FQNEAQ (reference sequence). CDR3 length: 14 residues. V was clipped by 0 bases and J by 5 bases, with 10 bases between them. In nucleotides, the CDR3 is TGTGCCAGCAGCTTAGCCGGGACTGAATATGGCTACACCTTC. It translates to CASSLAGTEYGYTF.

CDR3 loop: CASSLGRGVGEQYF. DNA for the CDR3: TGTGCCAGCAGCCTCGGTCGAGGCGTGGGGGAGCAGTACTTC. The chain joins TRBV7-8 to TRBJ2-7; no firm D call. The CDR3 loop spans 14 amino acids. V shed 5 bases and J shed 7 bases, with 18 bases lying between them. CDR1 is SGHVS and CDR2 is FQNEAQ in the germline V gene.

The CDR3, as DNA: TGTGCCAGCCGAGCGGACAGCCAGGATGGCTACACCTTC. This codes for CASRADSQDGYTF. This chain connects TRBV28 to TRBJ1-2, with D tentatively TRBD1 (6 bases). Germline V gives CDR1 MDHEN, CDR2 SYDVKM. This CDR3 is 13 amino acids long. V was trimmed by 8 bases and J by 6 bases, leaving 16 bases between them.